What follows is one T cell receptor beta chain and its context. Clinical symptoms, serum thyroxine and TRAb, thyroid ultrasound and orbital computed tomography together formed the diagnostic basis. This record comes from a study of T cells in Graves' hyperthyroidism and ophthalmopathy. Amplification of TCR beta CDR3 regions used RNA as the template. The study used the HTBI primer set for a first-round RT-PCR of the TCR CDR3. A single record per CDR3 protein comes from TCRdb applying MiXCR to the multiplex PCR reads. This sample has 660,000 or so distinct CDR3 sequences, with just under 45% found just once. The germline V gene has CDR1 SEHNR and CDR2 FQNEAQ (reference sequence). The length of the CDR3 is 14 residues. V was cut by 5 bases and J by 2 bases, with 13 bases left in between.

Sample: peripheral blood or thyroid tissue (not recorded which). The sequence was collected from an adult man with Graves' disease, either hyperthyroidism or ophthalmopathy (not recorded which). The chain couples TRBV7-9 to TRBJ2-7, with D perhaps matching TRBD1 or TRBD2 (5 bases each). The CDR3 region is CASSRDPRTYEQYF. The CDR3 DNA reads as TGTGCCAGCAGCCGGGACCCAAGAACCTACGAGCAGTACTTC.